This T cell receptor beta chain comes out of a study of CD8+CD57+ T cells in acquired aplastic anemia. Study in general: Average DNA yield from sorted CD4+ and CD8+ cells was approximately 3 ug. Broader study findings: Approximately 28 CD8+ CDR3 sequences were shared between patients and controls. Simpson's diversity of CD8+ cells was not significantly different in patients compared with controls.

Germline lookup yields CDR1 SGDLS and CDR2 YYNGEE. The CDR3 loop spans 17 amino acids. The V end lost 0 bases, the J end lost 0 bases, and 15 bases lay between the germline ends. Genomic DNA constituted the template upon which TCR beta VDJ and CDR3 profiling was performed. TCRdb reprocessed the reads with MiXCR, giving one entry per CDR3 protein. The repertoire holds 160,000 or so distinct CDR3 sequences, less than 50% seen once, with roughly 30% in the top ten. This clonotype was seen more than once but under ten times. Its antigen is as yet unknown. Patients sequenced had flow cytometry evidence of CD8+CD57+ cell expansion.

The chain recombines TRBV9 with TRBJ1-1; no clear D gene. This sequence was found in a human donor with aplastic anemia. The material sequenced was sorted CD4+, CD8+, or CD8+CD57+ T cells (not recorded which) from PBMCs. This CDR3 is CASSVVWAGTMNTEAFF. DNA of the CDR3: TGTGCCAGCAGCGTAGTATGGGCAGGCACGATGAACACTGAAGCTTTCTTT. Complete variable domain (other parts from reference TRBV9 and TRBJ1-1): DSGVTQTPKHLITATGQRVTLRCSPRSGDLSVYWYQQSLDQGLQFLIQYYNGEERAKGNILERFSAQQFPDLHSELNLSSLELGDSALYFCASSVVWAGTMNTEAFFGQGTRLTVV.